This T cell receptor (beta chain) originates from a study of OX40 agonist ivuxolimab in advanced cancers. Whole-study results and caveats: Expanded clones were, on average, more numerous among CD8+ T cells than CD4+. Normalized T-cell clonal expansion was also low in some nonresponders.

TCRdb's table, derived via immunoSEQ multiplex PCR, lists solely in-frame clones and lacks some. The sample shows about 12,000 clones, around 81% of them seen only once. With respect to this clone: What it recognizes is unknown.

Patients were excluded for autoimmune disease history or systemic immunosuppression. Blood got drawn at baseline, again on cycle 4 day 1, and then on cycle 7 day 1. The CDR3 is 15 amino acids. The V gene's germline CDR1 is SGHAT and CDR2 FQNNGV. With 5 bases clipped from V and 5 bases from J, the junction kept 8 bases outside the gene matches. The V call is TRBV11-2, the J call TRBJ2-3, with 9 bases matching TRBD1. Sequencing was performed on CD4+ or CD8+ T cells sorted from blood, taken in a trial of the OX40 agonist ivuxolimab. This clonotype was obtained from an adult with an advanced solid tumor such as melanoma, head and neck, liver or kidney cancer. CDR3 sequence reads: CASSLYQDRGDTQYF. CDR3 nucleotides: TGTGCCAGCAGCCTGTACCAGGACAGGGGAGATACGCAGTATTTT.